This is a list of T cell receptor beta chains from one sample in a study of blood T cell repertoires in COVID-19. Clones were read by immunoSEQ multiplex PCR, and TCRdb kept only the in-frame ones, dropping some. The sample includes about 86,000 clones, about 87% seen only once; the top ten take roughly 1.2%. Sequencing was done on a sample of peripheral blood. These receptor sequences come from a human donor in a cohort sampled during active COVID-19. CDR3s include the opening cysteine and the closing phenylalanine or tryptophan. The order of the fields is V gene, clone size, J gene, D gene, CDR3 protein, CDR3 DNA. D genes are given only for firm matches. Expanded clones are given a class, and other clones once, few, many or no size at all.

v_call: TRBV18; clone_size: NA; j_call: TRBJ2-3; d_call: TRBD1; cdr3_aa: CASSPKGAGTDTQYF; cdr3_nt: TGTGCCAGCTCACCAAAGGGGGCCGGTACAGATACGCAGTATTTT
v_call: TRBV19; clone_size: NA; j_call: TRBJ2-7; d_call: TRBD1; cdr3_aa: CASSMRDSYYEQYF; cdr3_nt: TGTGCCAGTAGTATGAGGGACAGCTACTACGAGCAGTACTTC
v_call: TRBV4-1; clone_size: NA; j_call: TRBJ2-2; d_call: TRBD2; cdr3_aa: CASSLFGSAGLNTGELFF; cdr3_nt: TGCGCCAGCAGCCTATTTGGGTCAGCGGGGCTTAACACCGGGGAGCTGTTTTTT
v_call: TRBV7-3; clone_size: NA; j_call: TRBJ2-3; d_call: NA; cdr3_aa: CASSLGGFTSTDTQYF; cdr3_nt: TGTGCCAGCAGCTTAGGAGGCTTTACTAGCACAGATACGCAGTATTTT
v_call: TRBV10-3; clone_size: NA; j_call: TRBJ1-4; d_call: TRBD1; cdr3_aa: CAIRDRDEKLFF; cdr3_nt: TGTGCCATCCGGGACAGGGATGAAAAACTGTTTTTT
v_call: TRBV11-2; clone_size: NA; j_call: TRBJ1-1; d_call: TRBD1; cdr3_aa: CASSHRRTGDTEAFF; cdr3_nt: TGTGCCAGCAGCCACCGGAGGACAGGGGACACTGAAGCTTTCTTT
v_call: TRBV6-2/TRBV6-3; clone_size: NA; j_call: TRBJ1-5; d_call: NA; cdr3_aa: CASSYSDRQSYSNQPQHF; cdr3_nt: TGTGCCAGCAGTTACTCGGACCGACAGTCCTATAGCAATCAGCCCCAGCATTTT
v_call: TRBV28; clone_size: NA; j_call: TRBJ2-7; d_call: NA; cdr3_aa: CASGSRTYEQYF; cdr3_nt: TGTGCCAGCGGTTCTAGAACCTACGAGCAGTACTTC
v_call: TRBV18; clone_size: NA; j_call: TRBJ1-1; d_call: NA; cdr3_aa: CASSPPGVNTEAFF; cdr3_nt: TGTGCCAGCTCACCCCCAGGGGTGAACACTGAAGCTTTCTTT
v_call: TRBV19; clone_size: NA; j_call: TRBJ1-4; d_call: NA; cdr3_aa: CASSSGTSNEKLFF; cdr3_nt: TGTGCCAGTAGCTCCGGGACAAGTAATGAAAAACTGTTTTTT
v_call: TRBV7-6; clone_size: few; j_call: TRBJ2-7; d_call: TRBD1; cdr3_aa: CASSPSPGTGYKVEQYF; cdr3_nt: TGTGCCAGCAGCCCCTCACCCGGGACAGGGTATAAGGTCGAGCAGTACTTC
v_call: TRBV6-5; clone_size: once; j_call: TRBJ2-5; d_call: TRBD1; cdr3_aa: CASSPLDREETQYF; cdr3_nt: TGTGCCAGCAGCCCCCTCGACAGGGAAGAGACCCAGTACTTC
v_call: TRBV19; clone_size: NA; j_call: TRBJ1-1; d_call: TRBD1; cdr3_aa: CASSWTGGYTEAFF; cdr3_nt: TGTGCCAGTAGTTGGACAGGCGGGTACACTGAAGCTTTCTTT
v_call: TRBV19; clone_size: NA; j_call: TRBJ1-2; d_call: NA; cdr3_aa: CASSRVGYGYTF; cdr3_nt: TGTGCCAGTAGTAGAGTTGGCTATGGCTACACCTTC
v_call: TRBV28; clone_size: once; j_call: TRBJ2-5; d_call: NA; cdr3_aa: CASSEEPGGETQYF; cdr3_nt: TGTGCCAGCAGCGAGGAGCCAGGGGGGGAGACCCAGTACTTC
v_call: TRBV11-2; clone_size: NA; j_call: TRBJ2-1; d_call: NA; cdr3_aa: CASSLGTGTPTSYNEQFF; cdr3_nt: TGTGCCAGCAGCTTAGGCACCGGGACACCTACCTCCTACAATGAGCAGTTCTTC
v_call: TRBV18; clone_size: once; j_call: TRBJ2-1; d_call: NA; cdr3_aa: CASSKNVQGGYVNEQFF; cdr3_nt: TGTGCCAGCTCAAAAAATGTGCAGGGGGGTTACGTCAATGAGCAGTTCTTC
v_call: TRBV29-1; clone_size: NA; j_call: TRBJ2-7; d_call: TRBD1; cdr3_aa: CSVEGGDRSPYEQYF; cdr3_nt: TGCAGCGTTGAAGGAGGGGACAGGTCCCCCTACGAGCAGTACTTC
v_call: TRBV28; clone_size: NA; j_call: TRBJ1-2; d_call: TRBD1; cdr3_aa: CASMTGQGPNYGYTF; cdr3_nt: TGTGCCAGCATGACCGGACAGGGGCCTAACTATGGCTACACCTTC
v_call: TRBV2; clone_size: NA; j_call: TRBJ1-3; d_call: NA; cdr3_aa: CAVRRDTTGNTIYF; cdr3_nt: TGTGCCGTAAGACGCGACACCACTGGAAACACCATATATTTT
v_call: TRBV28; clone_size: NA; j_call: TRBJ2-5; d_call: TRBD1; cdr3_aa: CASSTDRGEETQYF; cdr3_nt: TGTGCCAGCAGTACTGACAGGGGAGAAGAGACCCAGTACTTC
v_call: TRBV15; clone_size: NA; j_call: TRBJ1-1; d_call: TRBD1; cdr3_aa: CATSRDRTGGDEAFF; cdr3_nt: TGTGCCACCAGCAGAGATCGAACAGGGGGCGATGAAGCTTTCTTT
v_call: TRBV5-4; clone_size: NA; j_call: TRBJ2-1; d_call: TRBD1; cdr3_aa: CASNFRDRGHNEQFF; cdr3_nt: TGTGCCAGCAACTTCCGGGACAGGGGGCACAATGAGCAGTTCTTC
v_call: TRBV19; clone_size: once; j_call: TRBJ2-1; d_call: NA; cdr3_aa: CASTAAYEQFF; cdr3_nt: TGTGCCAGTACCGCGGCCTATGAGCAGTTCTTC
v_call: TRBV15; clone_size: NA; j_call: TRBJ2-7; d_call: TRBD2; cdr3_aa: CATSRGGGAYEQYF; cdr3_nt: TGTGCCACCAGCAGAGGGGGGGGAGCCTACGAGCAGTACTTC
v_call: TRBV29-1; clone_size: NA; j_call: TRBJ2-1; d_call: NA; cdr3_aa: CSVVIGSHNEQFF; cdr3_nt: TGCAGCGTTGTAATCGGGAGCCACAATGAGCAGTTCTTC
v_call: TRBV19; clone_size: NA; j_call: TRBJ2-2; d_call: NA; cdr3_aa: CASSIRSGTGELFF; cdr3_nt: TGTGCCAGTAGTATTAGGTCGGGCACCGGGGAGCTGTTTTTT
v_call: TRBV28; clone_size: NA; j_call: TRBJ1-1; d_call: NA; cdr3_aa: CASSQSVTMNTEAFF; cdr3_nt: TGTGCCAGCAGTCAGTCGGTCACTATGAACACTGAAGCTTTCTTT
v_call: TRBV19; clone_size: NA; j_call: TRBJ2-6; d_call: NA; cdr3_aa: CASRWVGQPSGANVLTF; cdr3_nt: TGTGCCAGTAGGTGGGTGGGACAACCCTCTGGGGCCAACGTCCTGACTTTC
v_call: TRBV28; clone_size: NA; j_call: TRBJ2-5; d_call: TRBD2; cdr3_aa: CASSPSFSGGFMAQYF; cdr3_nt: TGTGCCAGCAGTCCCTCCTTTAGCGGGGGGTTCATGGCCCAGTACTTC
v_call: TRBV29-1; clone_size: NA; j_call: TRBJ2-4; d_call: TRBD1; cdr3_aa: CSVTGGQGQNIQYF; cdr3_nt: TGCAGCGTTACGGGGGGACAGGGACAAAACATTCAGTACTTC